This T cell receptor beta chain was captured in a study of identical twins. This CDR3 region has 16 residues. The V and J ends lost 8 bases and 5 bases respectively, with 23 bases between them. CDR1 and CDR2 (germline): WNHNN, SYGVQD (reference sequence). TCRdb analysed the 5' RACE reads with MiXCR anew, one entry per CDR3 protein. The sample gives around 220,000 distinct CDR3 sequences, about 14% of which show up once; approximately 8.2% is in the top ten. This receptor was taken from a young woman in good health. This chain uses TRBV10-1 with TRBJ2-3; tentatively, D is TRBD2 (5 bases). Sequences were obtained from memory (CD45RO+) T cells sorted from blood. CDR3 loop: CASFPHTRAGRDTQYF. The DNA for the CDR3 is TGCGCCAGCTTCCCGCATACGAGGGCCGGTAGAGATACGCAGTATTTT.